Shown below are 17 T cell receptor beta chains from a single sample sequenced in a study of T cells in tumors after PD-1 blockade. Here immunoSEQ multiplex PCR was the method, and the copy in TCRdb shows in-frame clones only, minus some. The sample lists a few thousand clones, 65% to 70% occurring once. Material: tumor tissue, obtained before anti-PD-1 treatment. The receptors were sampled from a human donor with basal cell carcinoma.

This clone was detected a few times. V gene TRBV7-3 combines with J gene TRBJ2-7, with D tentatively TRBD1 or TRBD2 (7 bases each). The ends were cut back, 1 base at V and 5 bases at J, with 15 bases in the middle. The CDR3 runs to 15 residues. Germline CDR1 is SGHTA and CDR2 is FQGTGA. The CDR3 sequence: CASSLRGGGGDEQYF. CDR3 DNA sequence: TGTGCCAGCAGCTTAAGGGGAGGGGGCGGCGACGAGCAGTACTTC.

Relative to its sample, this clone is hyperexpanded. The gene calls are TRBV7-9 and TRBJ2-4, with a possible D match to TRBD2 (5 bases). The CDR3 sequence is 17 residues long. Germline V lookup: CDR1 SEHNR, CDR2 FQNEAQ (reference sequence). The germline V and J ends were trimmed by 5 bases and 5 bases, with 22 bases remaining between them. CDR3 residues: CASSPKEVVGMENIQYF. The CDR3 DNA follows: TGTGCCAGCAGCCCCAAGGAGGTTGTGGGTATGGAAAACATTCAGTACTTC.

The rearrangement uses TRBV5-4 and TRBJ1-1, with 7 bases that match TRBD1. After removal of 4 bases from V and 1 base from J, the junction contained 1 base not matched to a gene. Germline loops: CDR1 SGHNT, CDR2 YYREEE (reference sequence). The CDR3 totals 13 residues. The CDR3 reads CASSRTGNTEAFF. The CDR3 coding sequence is TGTGCCAGCAGCCGGACAGGGAACACTGAAGCTTTCTTT.

The sample holds one count of this clone. The chain couples TRBV5-1 to TRBJ1-4, with TRBD1 matching over 9 bases. The CDR3 spans 16 residues. CDR1 is SGHRS and CDR2 is YFSETQ in the germline V gene. Losses at the gene ends were 3 bases for V and 7 bases for J; bases not matched to a gene: 10. As DNA, the CDR3 is TGCGCCAGCAGCTATGGACAGGGGATAGAAGTTGAAAAACTGTTTTTT. Its protein product is CASSYGQGIEVEKLFF. Combining the CDR3 with reference TRBV5-1 and TRBJ1-4 gives the whole variable domain KAGVTQTPRYLIKTRGQQVTLSCSPISGHRSVSWYQQTPGQGLQFLFEYFSETQRNKGNFPGRFSGRQFSNSRSEMNVSTLELGDSALYLCASSYGQGIEVEKLFFGSGTQLSVL.

This clone was recorded once. The chain carries TRBV10-3 and TRBJ2-3, with TRBD1 matching over 9 bases. The V gene's germline CDR1 is ENHRY and CDR2 SYGVKD. The CDR3 runs to 17 residues. V lost 6 bases and J lost 2; bases outside the gene matches: 12. DNA of the CDR3: TGTGCCATCAGCAAACGACAGGGGGAAAGGGACACAGATACGCAGTATTTT. Its translation: CAISKRQGERDTDTQYF.

The V and J genes are TRBV5-6 and TRBJ1-2, with TRBD1 matching over 9 bases. The CDR3 consists of 17 residues. The germline gives CDR1 SGHDT, CDR2 YYEEEE. J was trimmed by 6 bases and V by 2 bases; bases with no gene match: 14. The chain's CDR3 is CASSLGTGYSRADGYTF. CDR3 DNA: TGTGCCAGCAGCTTAGGGACAGGGTACTCGAGGGCGGATGGCTACACCTTC.

The chain has TRBV6-6 and TRBJ1-1, with D perhaps matching TRBD1 (6 bases). Trimming left V 2 bases short and J 10 bases short, with 20 bases between. The CDR3 length is 15 residues. Germline CDR1 is MNHNY and CDR2 is SVGAGI (reference sequence). CDR3: CASSYGGGQGGGAFF. The CDR3 DNA reads as TGTGCCAGCAGTTACGGTGGGGGGCAGGGTGGCGGAGCTTTCTTT.

This chain connects TRBV30 to TRBJ1-4, with a tentative D call TRBD1 (6 bases). In germline, CDR1 is GTSNPN, CDR2 SVGIG (reference sequence). Trimming stripped 8 bases from V and 0 bases from J, with 10 bases between. The CDR3 sequence is 13 residues long. CDR3 nucleotides: TGTGCCGCCGCAGGGGCAACTAATGAAAAACTGTTTTTT. It is translated as CAAAGATNEKLFF.

A few counts support this clone. This sequence joins TRBV19 and TRBJ1-5; possible D gene TRBD1, 6 bases. V was pared by 3 bases and J by 6 bases, with 15 bases between. CDR3 length: 15 residues. Germline values: CDR1 LNHDA, CDR2 SQIVND (reference sequence). CDR3 coding DNA: TGTGCCAGTAGTATGTACAGGGCGTCGGGTCAGCCCCAGCATTTT. As protein: CASSMYRASGQPQHF.

This clone appeared a few times. This chain connects TRBV5-6 to TRBJ2-3, with TRBD2 identical over 11 bases. Germline CDR1 and CDR2: SGHDT and YYEEEE. The ends lost 0 bases at V and 4 bases at J; junction bases unmatched: 7. This CDR3 region has 17 residues. The chain's CDR3 is CASSLAQTSGSSDTQYF. In nucleotides, the CDR3 is TGTGCCAGCAGCTTGGCCCAAACTAGCGGGAGTTCAGATACGCAGTATTTT.

This clone occurred once. The rearrangement links TRBV10-3 to TRBJ2-7; TRBD2 matches at 9 bases. V lost 4 bases to trimming and J lost 0 bases; unmatched junction nucleotides: 13. Germline V CDR1 and CDR2: ENHRY, SYGVKD. The CDR3 covers 18 residues. The CDR3 nucleotides are TGTGCCATCAGTGGGCCCGCACTAAGCGGGGGGTACTCCTACGAGCAGTACTTC. Protein product: CAISGPALSGGYSYEQYF.

This clone qualifies as medium-sized. CDR3 amino acids: CASSPWQRGEKLFF. CDR3 nucleotides: TGCGCCAGCAGCCCGTGGCAGAGGGGTGAAAAACTGTTTTTT. The genes are TRBV5-1 and TRBJ1-4; TRBD1 might be the D (5 bases). CDR3 length: 14 amino acids. Germline lookup yields CDR1 SGHRS and CDR2 YFSETQ. V gave up 4 bases and J gave up 7 bases, with 14 bases separating them. Full variable domain (remainder filled in from reference TRBV5-1 and TRBJ1-4): KAGVTQTPRYLIKTRGQQVTLSCSPISGHRSVSWYQQTPGQGLQFLFEYFSETQRNKGNFPGRFSGRQFSNSRSEMNVSTLELGDSALYLCASSPWQRGEKLFFGSGTQLSVL.

The chain carries TRBV25-1 and TRBJ2-3, with D perhaps matching TRBD1 (5 bases). Between the trimmed V and J ends, which lost 5 bases and 5 bases, there was a span of 11 bases. Looked up from germline, CDR1 is MGHDK and CDR2 is SYGVNS. The CDR3 loop spans 13 amino acids. CDR3 sequence: CASSLGAGDTQYF. The CDR3 DNA follows: TGTGCCAGCAGTCTAGGGGCCGGAGATACGCAGTATTTT.

The V call is TRBV27, the J call TRBJ1-5, with 8 positions matching TRBD1. The germline CDR1 and CDR2 sequences are MNHEY and SMNVEV (reference sequence). Unmatched junction bases numbered 3, after V lost 8 bases and J lost 6 bases. The CDR3 covers 12 residues. The CDR3 DNA sequence: TGTGCCAGCGGACAGGGCCTTCAGCCCCAGCATTTT. This sequence encodes CASGQGLQPQHF.

V gene TRBV12-3 or TRBV12-4 combines with J gene TRBJ2-2; unclear D gene. The CDR3 contains 13 residues. Trimming left V 5 bases short and J 2 bases short, with 6 bases between. The CDR3 DNA reads TGTGCCAGCAGTCCCCAAAACACCGGGGAGCTGTTTTTT. Encoded protein: CASSPQNTGELFF.

V and J are TRBV15 and TRBJ2-1; D not resolved. Germline V gene sequence: CDR1 LNHNV, CDR2 YYDKDF (reference sequence). The CDR3 spans 15 residues. V dropped 7 bases and J dropped 2 bases, with 15 bases sitting between them. Written as DNA, the CDR3 is TGTGCCACCACCCAGGACCCCGGAACCTACAATGAGCAGTTCTTC. Protein product: CATTQDPGTYNEQFF.

CDR3: CASSQAGQGEVYGYTF. CDR3 coding DNA: TGCGCCAGCAGCCAAGCAGGACAGGGGGAGGTTTATGGCTACACCTTC. This rearrangement joins TRBV4-1 to TRBJ1-2; 10 bases map to TRBD1. From germline, CDR1 is MGHRA and CDR2 YSYEKL. Trimming cost V 1 base and J 5 bases; bases outside gene matches: 7. The CDR3 is 16 amino acids.